This section outlines one TCR beta chain sequence together with its context. The data are from a study of blood T cell repertoires in COVID-19. Libraries were prepared by immunoSEQ multiplex PCR; TCRdb keeps only in-frame clonotypes and omits some of them. The table includes nearly 300,000 clones, about 81% detected once. Germline V gene sequence: CDR1 GTSNPN, CDR2 SVGIG (reference sequence). This CDR3 spans 14 amino acids. Trimming removed 2 bases at V and 7 bases at J, with 17 bases between. The receptor comes from a human donor with COVID-19, enrolled during active disease. The donor label of this sample is uncertain. The chain employs TRBV30 and TRBJ2-5; possible D gene TRBD2, 5 bases. What was sequenced was peripheral blood. The CDR3 region has the DNA TGTGCCTGGAGTCACGACAACGACGCGGGGACCCAGTACTTC. Its protein is CAWSHDNDAGTQYF.